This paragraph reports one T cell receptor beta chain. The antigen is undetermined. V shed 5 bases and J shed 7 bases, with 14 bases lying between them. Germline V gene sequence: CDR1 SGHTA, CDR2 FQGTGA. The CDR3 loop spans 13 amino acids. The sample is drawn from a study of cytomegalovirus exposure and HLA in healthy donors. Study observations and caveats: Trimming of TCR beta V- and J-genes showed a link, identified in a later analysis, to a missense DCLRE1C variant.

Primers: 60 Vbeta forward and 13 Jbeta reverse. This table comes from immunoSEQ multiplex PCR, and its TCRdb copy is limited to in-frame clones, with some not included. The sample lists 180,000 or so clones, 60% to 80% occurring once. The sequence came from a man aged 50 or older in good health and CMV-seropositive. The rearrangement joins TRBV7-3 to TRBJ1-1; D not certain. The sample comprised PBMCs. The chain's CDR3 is CASSPTVRSEAFF. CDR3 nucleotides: TGTGCCAGCAGCCCCACCGTACGGAGTGAAGCTTTCTTT.